This passage covers 27 T cell receptor beta chains from one sample sequenced in a study of molecular identifiers for immune sequencing clone quantification. Via MiXCR, TCRdb re-called the PCR reads, giving one row per CDR3 protein. The table includes about 510,000 distinct CDR3 sequences, 20% to 25% detected once. Sequences were obtained from naive CD8+ T cells from blood, with Jurkat cell RNA spiked in. Subset denoted: FACS-sorted CD8+CD4-CCR7+CD45RA+ naive T cells. The receptors stem from a human donor in good health. Some libraries in this study had Jurkat cell RNA spiked in.

With respect to this clonotype: A single base separates this from a much larger clone, so it may be a read error. The V and J genes are TRBV4-2 and TRBJ2-3; D is perhaps TRBD1 (6 bases). The germline CDR1 and CDR2 sequences are LGHNA and YNFKEQ. The CDR3 is made up of 14 amino acids. For the CDR3, the DNA is TGTGCCAGCAGCCAAGTTCTACAGGGAGATACGCGGTATTTT. Residues: CASSQVLQGDTRYF.

The sample holds many counts of this clonotype. The rearrangement joins TRBV6-5 to TRBJ2-2, with D possibly being TRBD1 (5 bases). V lost 4 bases and J lost 1, with 10 bases in between. This CDR3 contains 15 residues. CDR1 MNHEY and CDR2 SVGAGI come from the germline V gene. In DNA, the CDR3 is TGTGCCAGCAGTTTCTCGACAGAGAACACCGGGGAGCTGTTTTTT. This translates into CASSFSTENTGELFF.

The rearrangement joins TRBV6-2 or TRBV6-3 to TRBJ2-1; TRBD2 matches 9 bases. The CDR3 contains 15 residues. V lost 7 bases and J lost 8; bases outside the gene matches: 12. CDR1 is MNHEY, CDR2 SVGEGT, per germline. The CDR3 nucleotides are TGTGCCAGCACCGCCGGGGCGGGAGGGCCGTATGAGCAGTTCTTC. It specifies CASTAGAGGPYEQFF.

On this clonotype itself: A much larger clone lies one base from this, so it may be a read error. This chain joins TRBV7-2 and TRBJ2-2, with 14 bases lining up with TRBD2. The germline gives CDR1 SGHTA, CDR2 FQGNSA. The CDR3 totals 18 residues. CDR3 DNA sequence: TGTGCCAGCAGCCCCCGACTAGCGGGGGGGCTGAACGCCGGGGAGCTGTTTTTT. Translated: CASSPRLAGGLNAGELFF.

This clonotype was observed many times. The V and J genes are TRBV6-5 and TRBJ2-2; the D gene is possibly TRBD1 (5 bases). The V and J ends lost 7 bases and 5 bases respectively, with 23 bases between them. This CDR3 is built from 17 residues. CDR1 is MNHEY and CDR2 is SVGAGI in the germline V gene. For the CDR3, the DNA is TGTGCCAGCACCCTGGGGCAGGTGTCGATCGAAACCGGGGAGCTGTTTTTT. This sequence encodes CASTLGQVSIETGELFF.

This clonotype was seen many times. The chain couples TRBV24-1 to TRBJ2-1, with D hard to call. This CDR3 contains 12 residues. Trimming left V 3 bases short and J 7 bases short, with 6 bases between. Germline V lookup: CDR1 KGHDR, CDR2 SFDVKD. DNA of the CDR3: TGTGCCACCAGTGATCCCAGGAATGAGCAGTTCTTC. It is translated as CATSDPRNEQFF.

The V call is TRBV6-2 or TRBV6-3, the J call TRBJ2-7; TRBD1 matches at 10 bases. The germline V gene has CDR1 MNHEY and CDR2 SVGEGT. The CDR3 runs to 15 residues. Unmatched junction bases numbered 6, after V lost 6 bases and J lost 1 base. The CDR3 sequence: CASRPDRGHSYEQYF. CDR3 nucleotide sequence: TGTGCCAGCAGACCCGACAGGGGGCATTCCTACGAGCAGTACTTC.

This clonotype has at least ten counts. The chain has TRBV9 and TRBJ2-3; TRBD2 agrees at 9 bases. Losses at the gene ends were 1 base for V and 4 bases for J; bases not matched to a gene: 7. The CDR3 sequence is 16 residues long. Germline V CDR1 and CDR2: SGDLS, YYNGEE. The CDR3: CASSVYGGGGPDTQYF. CDR3 nucleotides: TGTGCCAGCAGCGTATACGGCGGGGGGGGGCCAGATACGCAGTATTTT.

The chain has TRBV19 and TRBJ2-1; TRBD2 might be the D (6 bases). V dropped 4 bases and J dropped 13 bases, with 11 bases sitting between them. CDR3 length equals 11 residues. In germline, CDR1 is LNHDA, CDR2 SQIVND (reference sequence). In DNA form, the CDR3 reads TGTGCCAGTAGTACGGGGGACCTCCAGTTCTTC. Amino acids: CASSTGDLQFF.

This clonotype was observed a handful of times. The V and J genes are TRBV6-1 and TRBJ2-3; 7 bases agree with TRBD1. V gave up 2 bases and J gave up 0 bases; unmatched junction bases: 17. The CDR3 has 20 amino acids. The germline gives CDR1 MNHNS, CDR2 SASEGT. CDR3 residues: CASSETQLETGRLSTDTQYF. As DNA, the CDR3 is TGTGCCAGCAGTGAAACCCAACTTGAGACAGGGCGATTGAGCACAGATACGCAGTATTTT.

This clonotype appeared a few times. V is TRBV9 and J is TRBJ1-2, with D unresolved. CDR1 is SGDLS, CDR2 YYNGEE, per germline. The CDR3 length is 13 residues. Trimming shortened V by 0 bases and J by 8 bases, and 11 bases separated the two germline ends. CDR3 residues: CASSVEGRRGYTF. CDR3 sequence (DNA): TGTGCCAGCAGCGTAGAGGGCAGGAGGGGCTACACCTTC.

The chain uses TRBV7-9 and TRBJ2-3; no reliable D call. The germline gives CDR1 SEHNR, CDR2 FQNEAQ (reference sequence). The CDR3 spans 14 residues. Trimming left V 5 bases short and J 0 bases short, with 9 bases between. CDR3 amino acids: CASSPLGSTDTQYF. Written as DNA, the CDR3 is TGTGCCAGCAGCCCCTTGGGAAGCACAGATACGCAGTATTTT.

This clonotype has at least ten counts. The chain employs TRBV2 and TRBJ2-7; 11 bases agree with TRBD1. This CDR3 has 14 residues. Germline V gives CDR1 SNHLY, CDR2 FYNNEI. V lost 6 bases to trimming and J lost 4 bases; unmatched junction nucleotides: 5. The CDR3 coding sequence is TGTGCCAGCAGGGACAGGGGGCCGGGATACGAGCAGTACTTC. It codes for CASRDRGPGYEQYF.

The V and J genes are TRBV7-9 and TRBJ1-2, with D unresolved. The CDR3 has 12 residues. The ends were cut back, 3 bases at V and 4 bases at J, with 6 bases in the middle. Germline CDR1 reads SEHNR; CDR2 reads FQNEAQ (reference sequence). The CDR3 DNA sequence: TGTGCCAGCAGCTTGCAGGCCTATGGCTACACCTTC. It specifies CASSLQAYGYTF.

This clonotype appeared many times. The DNA for the CDR3 is TGTGCCAGCAGTGATTTCGATACGCAGTATTTT. Translated: CASSDFDTQYF. The chain is built from TRBV6-1 and TRBJ2-3; D uncertain. Trimming removed 3 bases from V and 6 bases from J, with 4 bases in between. The length of the CDR3 is 11 residues. The germline V gene encodes CDR1 MNHNS and CDR2 SASEGT.

This clonotype was picked up many times. The CDR3 region is CASSTLREQYF. CDR3 coding DNA: TGTGCCAGCAGTACGCTTCGGGAGCAGTACTTC. This chain joins TRBV6-6 and TRBJ2-7; D is undetermined. The CDR3 sequence is 11 residues long. CDR1 is MNHNY and CDR2 is SVGAGI in the germline V gene (reference sequence). V lost 5 bases and J lost 7, with 9 bases in between.

In regard to this clonotype: The junction shows a germline mismatch at one end, possibly a read error. This chain joins TRBV4-3 and TRBJ2-3; no definite D call. The CDR3 has 14 amino acids. Germline V gene sequence: CDR1 LGHNA, CDR2 YSLEER. CDR3 amino acids: CASSQVGEPDAQYF. The CDR3 DNA is TGCGCCAGCAGCCAAGTAGGTGAGCCAGATGCGCAGTATTTT.

This chain connects TRBV27 to TRBJ2-5; 9 bases map to TRBD2. V shed 5 bases and J 3 bases; nucleotides not matched to a gene: 10. The CDR3 covers 16 residues. Germline CDR1 reads MNHEY; CDR2 reads SMNVEV (reference sequence). CDR3 in DNA: TGTGCCAGCAGTCATACGCGGGGGGGAAATAAAGAGACCCAGTACTTC. Translation gives CASSHTRGGNKETQYF.

This clonotype has a handful of counts. This chain uses TRBV7-9 with TRBJ2-3; TRBD2 agrees at 9 bases. Germline V gene data show CDR1 as SEHNR and CDR2 as FQNEAQ (reference sequence). Trimming took 5 bases from V and 3 from J; bases not matched to a gene: 9. The CDR3 covers 16 residues. CDR3 in amino acids: CASSPGLALLTDTQYF. As DNA, the CDR3 is TGTGCCAGCAGCCCCGGACTAGCGTTACTTACAGATACGCAGTATTTT.

The chain carries TRBV6-2 or TRBV6-3 and TRBJ1-1; the D is unclear. Germline V gives CDR1 MNHEY, CDR2 SVGEGT. The V and J ends lost 3 bases and 2 bases respectively, with 10 bases between them. The CDR3 length is 14 residues. CDR3 coding DNA: TGTGCCAGCAGTTATTCTTCGGTTAACACTGAAGCTTTCTTT. Amino acids: CASSYSSVNTEAFF.

This clonotype was counted between two and nine times. The chain couples TRBV7-6 to TRBJ2-3; D might be TRBD1 (6 bases). The CDR3 consists of 13 residues. Germline lookup yields CDR1 SGHVS and CDR2 FNYEAQ. The V end lost 5 bases, the J end lost 10 bases, and 16 bases lay between the germline ends. CDR3 in amino acids: CASSTWTDPPQYF. The CDR3 region has the DNA TGTGCCAGCAGCACCTGGACAGACCCCCCGCAGTATTTT.

Remarks on this clonotype: One base away lies a much larger clone, so this may be a sequencing read error. The chain combines TRBV20-1 with TRBJ2-3; tentative D call: TRBD1 (6 bases). This CDR3 is 15 amino acids long. The germline CDR1 and CDR2 sequences are DFQATT and SNEGSKA (reference sequence). In DNA, the CDR3 is TGCAGCTTGGTAGATCAGGGGTTCCCCACAGATACGCAGTGTTTT. Its protein is CSLVDQGFPTDTQCF.

This clonotype has more than one count but fewer than ten. The chain couples TRBV7-9 to TRBJ2-1; 10 bases map to TRBD2. Germline values: CDR1 SEHNR, CDR2 FQNEAQ (reference sequence). This CDR3 is 15 amino acids long. Germline trimming cut 1 base from V and 7 bases from J; bases unmatched to any gene: 4. The CDR3 loop reads CASSLVLAGENEQFF. The CDR3 DNA is TGTGCCAGCAGCTTAGTTCTAGCGGGGGAGAATGAGCAGTTCTTC. The complete variable domain, with remaining parts taken from reference TRBV7-9 and TRBJ2-1, reads DTGVSQNPRHKITKRGQNVTFRCDPISEHNRLYWYRQTLGQGPEFLTYFQNEAQLEKSRLLSDRFSAERPKGSFSTLEIQRTEQGDSAMYLCASSLVLAGENEQFFGPGTRLTVL.

This clonotype appeared a few times. The rearrangement joins TRBV11-2 to TRBJ2-1; D uncertain. V lost 4 bases and J 8 bases, leaving 18 bases between the germline ends. This CDR3 has 15 residues. The germline CDR1 and CDR2 sequences are SGHAT and FQNNGV. The CDR3 DNA reads TGTGCCAGCAGCTCGGCCGATAGCCCTCCCGATGAGCAGTTCTTC. This sequence encodes CASSSADSPPDEQFF.

This clonotype occurred many times. V usage is TRBV21-1 and J usage is TRBJ1-5. TRBV21-1 is a pseudogene locus. This CDR3 has 16 residues. This chain's CDR3 is CASSEGPDRINQPQHF. The CDR3 region has the DNA TGTGCCAGCAGCGAGGGCCCGGACAGGATCAATCAGCCCCAGCATTTT.

The gene calls are TRBV5-1 and TRBJ2-7, with D possibly TRBD2 on 6 matching bases. Germline assignment: CDR1 SGHRS and CDR2 YFSETQ. The CDR3 is 15 residues long. Trimming stripped 3 bases from V and 0 bases from J, with 13 bases between. CDR3 amino acids: CASSSVTGLSYEQYF. CDR3 in DNA: TGCGCCAGCAGCTCCGTGACGGGACTCTCCTACGAGCAGTACTTC.

In this sample, this clonotype turned up many times. DNA of the CDR3: TGTGCCAGCAGACTGGGACAGGAGAGCACAGATACGCAGTATTTT. It translates to CASRLGQESTDTQYF. The rearrangement joins TRBV7-9 to TRBJ2-3; the match to TRBD1 covers 8 bases. There are 15 residues in the CDR3. CDR1 is SEHNR, CDR2 FQNEAQ, per germline (reference sequence). With 6 bases clipped from V and 0 bases from J, the junction kept 5 bases outside the gene matches.